What follows are 14 T cell receptor beta chains derived from one specimen sequenced in a study of T-cell reconstitution after alpha-beta-depleted transplantation in children. The TCRbeta library incorporated unique molecular identifiers. One entry per CDR3 protein, called by TCRdb with MiXCR from the PCR reads. Of approximately 200,000 distinct CDR3 sequences listed, 14% to 15% were seen once; the top ten hold about 12%. Sample: PBMCs from the stem cell graft donor, taken from the stem cell graft. Source of these receptors: a human donor who donated a stem cell graft to a child with acute lymphoblastic leukemia.

This clonotype was counted many times. This chain uses TRBV20-1 with TRBJ1-1, with TRBD1 as a possible D gene (5 bases). V was trimmed by 3 bases and J by 1 base, leaving 12 bases between them. The CDR3 is 14 amino acids. CDR1 is DFQATT, CDR2 SNEGSKA, per germline (reference sequence). The chain's CDR3 is CSARMARGNTEAFF. Written as DNA, the CDR3 is TGCAGTGCTAGGATGGCAAGGGGGAACACTGAAGCTTTCTTT.

The sample holds many counts of this clonotype. The chain employs TRBV7-9 and TRBJ2-7; tentatively, D is TRBD1 (5 bases). The CDR3 is 12 residues long. CDR1 is SEHNR, CDR2 FQNEAQ, per germline (reference sequence). Trimming took 6 bases from V and 6 from J, leaving 12 bases between them. The CDR3 sequence: CASSHRGGEQYF. The CDR3, as DNA: TGTGCCAGCAGTCATAGGGGCGGCGAGCAGTACTTC.

This clonotype came up many times. The J gene is TRBJ2-1, the V gene TRBV7-6, with 9 nucleotides matching TRBD2. Trimming at V came to 6 bases and at J to 5 bases, leaving 11 bases not matched to a gene. Germline V gene lookup returns CDR1 SGHVS and CDR2 FNYEAQ. The CDR3 is 16 amino acids. The chain's CDR3 is CASSAYLAGGDNEQFF. The CDR3 DNA follows: TGTGCCAGCAGTGCCTACTTGGCGGGAGGGGACAATGAGCAGTTCTTC.

This clonotype was detected ten times or more. The rearrangement joins TRBV29-1 to TRBJ2-1, with TRBD2 identical over 12 bases. CDR1 is SQVTM and CDR2 is ANQGSEA in the germline V gene. The V gene end was trimmed by 7 bases and the J gene end by 2 bases; junction bases not matched to a gene: 6. The CDR3 consists of 15 residues. CDR3 bases: TGCAGCGCCGATCGACTAGCGGGGGCCTACAATGAGCAGTTCTTC. Its translation: CSADRLAGAYNEQFF.

This clonotype was seen at least ten times. This rearrangement joins TRBV20-1 to TRBJ1-3; D is unresolved. The CDR3 loop spans 13 amino acids. The V end was cut by 5 bases, the J end by 8 bases, with 16 bases between. The germline V gene encodes CDR1 DFQATT and CDR2 SNEGSKA (reference sequence). This CDR3 is CSAQDFRRDTIYF. The CDR3 DNA is TGCAGTGCTCAGGACTTCCGAAGGGACACCATATATTTT.

This clonotype was recorded many times. The J gene is TRBJ2-1, the V gene TRBV18; TRBD2 agrees at 8 bases. CDR3 size: 16 residues. J lost 5 bases, V lost 1 base, and 7 bases had no gene match. Germline loops: CDR1 KGHSH, CDR2 LQKENI. Here the CDR3 DNA reads TGTGCCAGCTCACCACTAGGACTAGCCGCTCACAATGAGCAGTTCTTC. Translation: CASSPLGLAAHNEQFF. The variable domain in full, with the rest retrieved from reference TRBV18 and TRBJ2-1, is NAGVMQNPRHLVRRRGQEARLRCSPMKGHSHVYWYRQLPEEGLKFMVYLQKENIIDESGMPKERFSAEFPKEGPSILRIQQVVRGDSAAYFCASSPLGLAAHNEQFFGPGTRLTVL.

This clonotype turned up a few times. The chain combines TRBV10-3 with TRBJ2-1; 9 bases agree with TRBD2. Germline V gene data show CDR1 as ENHRY and CDR2 as SYGVKD. The V and J ends lost 7 bases and 6 bases, in that order; junction bases with no gene match: 7. The CDR3 extends over 14 amino acids. In DNA, the CDR3 is TGTGCCATCATGACGGCGGGAGGGCCCAATGAGCAGTTCTTC. It is translated as CAIMTAGGPNEQFF.

This clonotype was seen ten or more times. V gene TRBV5-6 combines with J gene TRBJ2-4; 8 bases align to TRBD2. Losses at the gene ends were 2 bases for V and 6 bases for J; bases not matched to a gene: 4. CDR1 and CDR2 from the germline V gene are SGHDT and YYEEEE. CDR3 size: 14 residues. CDR3 amino acids: CASSFGGALNIQYF. The CDR3 region has the DNA TGTGCCAGCAGCTTCGGGGGGGCGTTAAACATTCAGTACTTC.

Details on this clonotype: This may come from a read error, since a much larger clone is one base off. This chain uses TRBV20-1 with TRBJ2-5; 7 nucleotides line up with TRBD1. The CDR3 contains 13 residues. Germline-derived CDR1 and CDR2 are DFQATT and SNEGSKA (reference sequence). V lost 4 bases and J lost 3; bases outside the gene matches: 5. DNA for the CDR3: TGCAGTGCTACCACAGGGGCCGAAGAGACCCAGTACTTC. It translates to CSATTGAEETQYF.

This clonotype came up many times. The chain carries TRBV20-1 and TRBJ2-5; D is unresolved. Germline-derived CDR1 and CDR2 are DFQATT and SNEGSKA (reference sequence). The CDR3 has 13 residues. V lost 6 bases and J 2 bases, leaving 13 bases between the germline ends. The chain's CDR3 is CSAAEDGQETQYF. CDR3 nucleotides: TGCAGTGCCGCGGAAGACGGACAAGAGACCCAGTACTTC.

Concerning this clonotype: One base away lies a much larger clone, so this may be a sequencing read error. V and J are TRBV10-3 and TRBJ2-3; a weak D match, TRBD2 (5 bases). This CDR3 has 18 residues. V dropped 3 bases and J dropped 10 bases, with 29 bases sitting between them. Germline loops: CDR1 ENHRY, CDR2 SYGVKD. CDR3 nucleotide sequence: TGTGCCATCAGTGACGAGGGTGGGCCGAGCGCGATCTCCGATGCGCAGTATTTT. This gives the protein CAISDEGGPSAISDAQYF.

This clonotype was found many times. The J gene is TRBJ1-2, the V gene TRBV20-1; D unresolved. This CDR3 has 13 amino acids. The V and J ends lost 3 bases and 7 bases respectively, with 15 bases between them. Looked up from germline, CDR1 is DFQATT and CDR2 is SNEGSKA (reference sequence). The CDR3 DNA follows: TGCAGTGCTAGGGTCACCAAAGAACGTGGCTACACCTTC. Translated: CSARVTKERGYTF.

The chain links TRBV20-1 to TRBJ1-2; the D gene is possibly TRBD1 (5 bases). Germline V gene lookup returns CDR1 DFQATT and CDR2 SNEGSKA (reference sequence). The V end lost 0 bases, the J end lost 8 bases, and 16 bases lay between the germline ends. This CDR3 has 14 amino acids. The CDR3 sequence: CSARDPARVGGYTF. CDR3 in DNA: TGCAGTGCTAGAGATCCGGCCAGGGTAGGAGGCTACACCTTC.

This clonotype was detected a few times. The V call is TRBV20-1, the J call TRBJ2-1; D is possibly TRBD2 (5 bases). The CDR3 has 13 residues. V gave up 4 bases and J gave up 3 bases, with 10 bases separating them. Germline lookup yields CDR1 DFQATT and CDR2 SNEGSKA (reference sequence). CDR3 sequence (DNA): TGCAGTGCTACGAGCGGTTTCTACAATGAGCAGTTCTTC. This codes for CSATSGFYNEQFF.